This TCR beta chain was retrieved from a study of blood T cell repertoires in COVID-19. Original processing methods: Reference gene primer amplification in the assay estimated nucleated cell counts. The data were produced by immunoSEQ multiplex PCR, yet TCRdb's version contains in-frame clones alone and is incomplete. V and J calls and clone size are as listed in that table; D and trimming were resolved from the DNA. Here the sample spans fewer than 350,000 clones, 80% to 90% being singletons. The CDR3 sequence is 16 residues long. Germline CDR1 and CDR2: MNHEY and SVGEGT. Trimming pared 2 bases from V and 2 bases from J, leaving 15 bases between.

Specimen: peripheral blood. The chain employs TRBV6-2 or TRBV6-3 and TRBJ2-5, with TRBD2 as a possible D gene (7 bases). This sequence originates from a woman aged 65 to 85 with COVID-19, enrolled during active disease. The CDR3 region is CASSYMGGLGQETQYF. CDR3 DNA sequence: TGTGCCAGCAGTTACATGGGGGGGCTGGGTCAAGAGACCCAGTACTTC.